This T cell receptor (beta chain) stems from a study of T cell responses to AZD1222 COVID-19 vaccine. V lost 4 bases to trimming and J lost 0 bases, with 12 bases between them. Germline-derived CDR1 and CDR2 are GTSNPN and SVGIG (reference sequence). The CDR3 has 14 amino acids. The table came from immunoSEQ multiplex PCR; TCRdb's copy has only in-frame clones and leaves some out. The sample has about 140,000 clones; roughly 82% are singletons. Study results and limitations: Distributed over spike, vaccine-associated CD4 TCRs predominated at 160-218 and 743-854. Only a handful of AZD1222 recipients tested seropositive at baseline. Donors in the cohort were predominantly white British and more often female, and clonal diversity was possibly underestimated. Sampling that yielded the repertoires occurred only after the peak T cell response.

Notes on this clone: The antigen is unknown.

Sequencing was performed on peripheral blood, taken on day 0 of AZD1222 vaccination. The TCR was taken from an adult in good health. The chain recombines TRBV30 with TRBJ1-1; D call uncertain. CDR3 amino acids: CAWMAGRMNTEAFF. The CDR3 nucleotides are TGTGCCTGGATGGCGGGCAGAATGAACACTGAAGCTTTCTTT.